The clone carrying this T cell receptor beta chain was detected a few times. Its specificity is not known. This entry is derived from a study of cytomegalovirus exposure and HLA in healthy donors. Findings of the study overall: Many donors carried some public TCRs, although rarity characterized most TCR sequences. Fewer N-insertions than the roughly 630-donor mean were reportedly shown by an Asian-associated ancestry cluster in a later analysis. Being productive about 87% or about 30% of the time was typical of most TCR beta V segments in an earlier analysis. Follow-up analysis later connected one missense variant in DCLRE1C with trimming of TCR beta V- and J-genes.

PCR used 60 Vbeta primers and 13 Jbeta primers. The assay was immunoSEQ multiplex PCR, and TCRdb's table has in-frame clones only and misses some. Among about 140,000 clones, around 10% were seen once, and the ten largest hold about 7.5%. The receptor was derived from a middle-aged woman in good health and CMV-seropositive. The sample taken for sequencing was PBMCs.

The CDR3 DNA sequence: TGCGCCAGCAGCCAAGATTTGGGGACAGGGGACCTTTTCTATGGCTACACCTTC. Protein product: CASSQDLGTGDLFYGYTF. This chain connects TRBV4-3 to TRBJ1-2, with TRBD1 identical over 10 bases. Losses at the gene ends were 0 bases for V and 4 bases for J; bases not matched to a gene: 11. The CDR3 is 18 amino acids. From germline, CDR1 is LGHNA and CDR2 YSLEER.